The 4 T cell receptor beta chains listed next were all sequenced from one sample in a study of T cells in Graves' hyperthyroidism and ophthalmopathy. Researchers took RNA transcripts and amplified the TCR beta CDR3 regions from them. TCR CDR3 regions were first amplified by RT-PCR with HTBI primers. TCRdb re-derived calls from the multiplex PCR reads in MiXCR, one entry per CDR3 protein. The sample holds about 47,000 distinct CDR3 sequences, 45% to 65% seen once. Sample: peripheral blood or thyroid tissue (not recorded which). These TCRs come from a man aged 18 to 35 with Graves' hyperthyroidism.

The V and J genes are TRBV19 and TRBJ2-7, with a tentative D call TRBD2 (5 bases). V lost 3 bases and J 1 base, leaving 10 bases between the germline ends. Per germline, CDR1 LNHDA and CDR2 SQIVND (reference sequence). CDR3 length: 14 amino acids. CDR3 DNA sequence: TGTGCCAGTAGTATGCGGGCACGGTCCTACGAGCAGTACTTC. It translates to CASSMRARSYEQYF.

This clonotype was recorded at least ten times. The chain has TRBV7-6 and TRBJ2-2, with D perhaps assigned TRBD1 or TRBD2 (5 bases each). V lost 7 bases and J 6 bases, leaving 21 bases between the germline ends. The CDR3 has 16 residues. From germline, CDR1 is SGHVS and CDR2 FNYEAQ. The CDR3 DNA reads TGTGCCAGCACCGACACCGGGACCCGGCTCCCCGGGGAGCTGTTTTTT. It codes for CASTDTGTRLPGELFF.

Many counts were recorded for this clonotype. The V call is TRBV5-1, the J call TRBJ2-3; no reliable D call. CDR1 and CDR2 from the germline V gene are SGHRS and YFSETQ. Trimming cost V 0 bases and J 3 bases, with 20 bases left between them. The CDR3 runs 18 residues. CDR3 bases: TGCGCCAGCAGCTTGGCGACCACCAACGACTTCTCTACAGATACGCAGTATTTT. Amino acids: CASSLATTNDFSTDTQYF.

As for this clonotype: No conserved phenylalanine or tryptophan is present at the end of the CDR3, so a read error is the likely explanation. The genes are TRBV7-3 and TRBJ1-2; no reliable D call. CDR1 SGHTA and CDR2 FQGTGA come from the germline V gene. Trimming shortened V by 3 bases and J by 2 bases, and 13 bases separated the two germline ends. The CDR3 totals 15 residues. CDR3 residues: CASSLARGTNYGYTS. In DNA, the CDR3 is TGTGCCAGCAGCTTGGCCCGGGGAACCAACTATGGCTACACCTCC.